Below, 25 T cell receptor beta chains from the same sample are listed, as sequenced in a study of T cell changes during pregnancy in multiple sclerosis. The method was immunoSEQ multiplex PCR; TCRdb's version includes in-frame clones alone and lacks a portion of them. Among some 85,000 clones listed, 90% to 95% were seen once. The input for sequencing was peripheral blood, taken in the second trimester of pregnancy. These receptors were collected from a female donor with multiple sclerosis, enrolled in a pregnancy study.

The CDR3 protein is CASSLGRNTEAFF. The DNA for the CDR3 is TGTGCCAGCAGCTTAGGCAGGAACACTGAAGCTTTCTTT. J is TRBJ1-1 and V is TRBV7-8; unclear D gene. Trimming removed 1 base from V and 1 base from J, with 4 bases in between. CDR3 length: 13 amino acids. The germline CDR1 and CDR2 sequences are SGHVS and FQNEAQ.

The chain joins TRBV19 to TRBJ1-1, with D perhaps matching TRBD1 (5 bases). Between the trimmed V and J ends, which lost 6 bases and 1 base, there was a span of 15 bases. This CDR3 has 15 amino acids. In germline, CDR1 is LNHDA, CDR2 SQIVND (reference sequence). CDR3 residues: CASSFIDSRNTEAFF. In nucleotides, the CDR3 is TGTGCCAGTAGCTTCATTGACAGCCGGAACACTGAAGCTTTCTTT.

The table lists this clone with a count of one. This sequence joins TRBV7-9 and TRBJ2-1; TRBD1 matches 10 bases. V dropped 5 bases and J dropped 7; count of bases not matched to a gene: 11. CDR3 length equals 16 residues. The germline V gene encodes CDR1 SEHNR and CDR2 FQNEAQ (reference sequence). In DNA form, the CDR3 reads TGTGCCAGCAGCCTTACCGGGACAGGGGCTCAGAATGAGCAGTTCTTC. It codes for CASSLTGTGAQNEQFF.

The chain recombines TRBV27 with TRBJ2-7; 10 bases agree with TRBD1. Per the germline V gene, CDR1 is MNHEY and CDR2 is SMNVEV (reference sequence). CDR3 length equals 14 residues. V was clipped by 5 bases and J by 5 bases; unmatched bases: 6. CDR3 amino acids: CASSRQGASHEQYF. The CDR3 DNA is TGTGCCAGCAGTCGACAGGGGGCGTCCCACGAGCAGTACTTC.

The chain is built from TRBV27 and TRBJ1-2; 8 bases line up with TRBD1. V lost 3 bases to trimming and J lost 4 bases; unmatched junction nucleotides: 10. The CDR3 sequence is 16 residues long. In germline, CDR1 is MNHEY, CDR2 SMNVEV (reference sequence). CDR3 nucleotide sequence: TGTGCCAGCAGTTTTTACCCCGACAGGGGCAGCTATGGCTACACCTTC. Translating gives CASSFYPDRGSYGYTF.

J is TRBJ1-3 and V is TRBV30; 7 nucleotides line up with TRBD1. Germline trimming cut 5 bases from V and 0 bases from J; bases unmatched to any gene: 13. From germline, CDR1 is GTSNPN and CDR2 SVGIG (reference sequence). The CDR3 has 17 residues. The CDR3 DNA reads as TGTGCCTGGGTGCAGGGGGTCGGCAGCCACTCTGGAAACACCATATATTTT. Amino acid sequence: CAWVQGVGSHSGNTIYF.

The chain has TRBV9 and TRBJ1-2, with D possibly matching TRBD1 (5 bases). Trimming left V 0 bases short and J 5 bases short, with 11 bases between. CDR1 and CDR2 from the germline V gene are SGDLS and YYNGEE. The CDR3 loop spans 14 amino acids. The CDR3 protein is CASSVGGDEYGYTF. The DNA of the CDR3 is TGTGCCAGCAGCGTAGGCGGGGACGAATATGGCTACACCTTC.

V is TRBV27 and J is TRBJ1-5; D unclear. V was pared by 5 bases and J by 15 bases, with 20 bases between. CDR3 size: 13 residues. Per germline, CDR1 MNHEY and CDR2 SMNVEV (reference sequence). CDR3: CASSPSRQKPPHF. The CDR3 nucleotides are TGTGCCAGCAGTCCATCAAGACAAAAACCTCCGCATTTT.

This clone came up once. This chain joins TRBV27 and TRBJ1-3; D is possibly TRBD1 (5 bases). Germline-derived CDR1 and CDR2 are MNHEY and SMNVEV (reference sequence). The CDR3 has 16 residues. V was trimmed by 5 bases and J by 2 bases, leaving 16 bases between them. The CDR3 coding sequence is TGTGCCAGCAGTCAAGGACATACCGGTACTGGAAACACCATATATTTT. Amino acids: CASSQGHTGTGNTIYF.

The chain combines TRBV28 with TRBJ2-5; D is ambiguous. V was trimmed by 2 bases and J by 5 bases, leaving 12 bases between them. The CDR3 is 14 amino acids. Germline lookup yields CDR1 MDHEN and CDR2 SYDVKM. The CDR3 bases are TGTGCCAGCAGTTTACCCCTTATCGGGGAGACCCAGTACTTC. Its translation: CASSLPLIGETQYF.

This clone was seen a handful of times. The rearrangement links TRBV2 to TRBJ2-7; D remains unclear. Trimming shortened V by 6 bases and J by 0 bases, and 12 bases separated the two germline ends. The CDR3 is made up of 14 amino acids. Per the germline V gene, CDR1 is SNHLY and CDR2 is FYNNEI. Here the CDR3 reads CASSRLASSYEQYF. DNA for the CDR3: TGTGCCAGCAGCAGACTGGCGAGCTCCTACGAGCAGTACTTC.

The J gene is TRBJ2-7, the V gene TRBV7-2; D is unclear. This CDR3 spans 13 amino acids. The V gene lost 9 bases and the J gene lost 3 bases, with 15 bases spanning the gap. The V gene's germline CDR1 is SGHTA and CDR2 FQGNSA. The CDR3 DNA follows: TGTGCCAGTTCCGCTCTAGGCGGCTACGAGCAGTACTTC. Translating it yields CASSALGGYEQYF.

The chain employs TRBV4-1 and TRBJ1-2; D possibly corresponds to TRBD1 (5 bases). Germline CDR1 and CDR2: MGHRA and YSYEKL. V lost 1 base to trimming and J lost 2 bases, with 11 bases between them. The CDR3 consists of 15 residues. The CDR3 coding sequence is TGCGCCAGCAGCCAAGTGGGGGGAGGGAACTATGGCTACACCTTC. As protein: CASSQVGGGNYGYTF.

The CDR3 DNA reads TGCAGCGTTGAGAGACAGCTCTATGGCTACACCTTC. Protein sequence: CSVERQLYGYTF. The chain carries TRBV29-1 and TRBJ1-2; D may be TRBD1 (5 bases). V lost 3 bases and J lost 4, with 9 bases in between. The CDR3 contains 12 residues. From germline, CDR1 is SQVTM and CDR2 ANQGSEA.

This chain joins TRBV7-9 and TRBJ2-3; D possibly corresponds to TRBD2 (6 bases). In germline, CDR1 is SEHNR, CDR2 FQNEAQ (reference sequence). The CDR3 extends over 14 amino acids. Trimming left V 3 bases short and J 4 bases short, with 11 bases between. The CDR3 region is CASSFGGAADTQYF. CDR3 nucleotides: TGTGCCAGCAGCTTCGGCGGGGCGGCAGATACGCAGTATTTT. Combining the CDR3 with reference TRBV7-9 and TRBJ2-3 gives the whole variable domain DTGVSQNPRHKITKRGQNVTFRCDPISEHNRLYWYRQTLGQGPEFLTYFQNEAQLEKSRLLSDRFSAERPKGSFSTLEIQRTEQGDSAMYLCASSFGGAADTQYFGPGTRLTVL.

The chain joins TRBV7-2 to TRBJ2-1, with 14 bases fitting TRBD2. V lost 5 bases, J lost 7 bases, and 13 bases stayed unmatched. Germline CDR1 reads SGHTA; CDR2 reads FQGNSA. The CDR3 length is 18 residues. The CDR3 is CASSLGGLAGARGNEQFF. The CDR3 DNA sequence: TGTGCCAGCAGCCTGGGGGGACTAGCGGGAGCGCGAGGGAATGAGCAGTTCTTC. The variable domain in full, with the rest retrieved from reference TRBV7-2 and TRBJ2-1, is GAGVSQSPSNKVTEKGKDVELRCDPISGHTALYWYRQSLGQGLEFLIYFQGNSAPDKSGLPSDRFSAERTGGSVSTLTIQRTQQEDSAVYLCASSLGGLAGARGNEQFFGPGTRLTVL.

This chain links TRBV27 with TRBJ1-5, with 8 positions matching TRBD1. Germline V gene sequence: CDR1 MNHEY, CDR2 SMNVEV (reference sequence). V dropped 2 bases and J dropped 3; count of bases not matched to a gene: 3. The CDR3 consists of 15 residues. The DNA of the CDR3 is TGTGCCAGCAGTTTAGGGACAGGCCTCAATCAGCCCCAGCATTTT. The encoded protein is CASSLGTGLNQPQHF.

The J gene is TRBJ1-4, the V gene TRBV29-1, with 9 bases that match TRBD1. CDR3 length: 14 residues. Germline CDR1 reads SQVTM; CDR2 reads ANQGSEA. Losses at the gene ends were 6 bases for V and 8 bases for J; bases not matched to a gene: 10. This CDR3 reads CSVAGTGTREKLFF. The CDR3 DNA reads TGCAGCGTGGCCGGGACAGGGACGAGGGAAAAACTGTTTTTT. Looking up the rest from reference TRBV29-1 and TRBJ1-4 gives the full variable domain: SAVISQKPSRDICQRGTSLTIQCQVDSQVTMMFWYRQQPGQSLTLIATANQGSEATYESGFVIDKFPISRPNLTFSTLTVSNMSPEDSSIYLCSVAGTGTREKLFFGSGTQLSVL.

The chain is built from TRBV30 and TRBJ2-6; tentatively, D is TRBD2 (6 bases). V was cut by 8 bases and J by 1 base, with 6 bases left in between. This CDR3 has 12 amino acids. Germline loops: CDR1 GTSNPN, CDR2 SVGIG (reference sequence). The DNA for the CDR3 is TGTGCCCGGGAGTCTGGGGCCAACGTCCTGACTTTC. This encodes CARESGANVLTF.

V usage is TRBV19 and J usage is TRBJ1-5, with a weak D call TRBD1 (5 bases). The germline V gene has CDR1 LNHDA and CDR2 SQIVND (reference sequence). This CDR3 is 14 amino acids long. V was cut by 3 bases and J by 9 bases, with 15 bases left in between. CDR3 sequence: CASSIRAGPWPQHF. CDR3 coding DNA: TGTGCCAGTAGTATTCGGGCAGGGCCTTGGCCCCAGCATTTT.

The chain uses TRBV5-5 and TRBJ1-2; unclear D gene. V gave up 0 bases and J gave up 2 bases, with 14 bases separating them. CDR3 size: 16 residues. Germline values: CDR1 SGHKS, CDR2 YYEKEE (reference sequence). The CDR3 is CASSLALSTANYGYTF. CDR3 sequence (DNA): TGTGCCAGCAGCTTGGCCCTTAGTACAGCCAACTATGGCTACACCTTC. The complete variable domain, with remaining parts taken from reference TRBV5-5 and TRBJ1-2, reads DAGVTQSPTHLIKTRGQQVTLRCSPISGHKSVSWYQQVLGQGPQFIFQYYEKEERGRGNFPDRFSARQFPNYSSELNVNALLLGDSALYLCASSLALSTANYGYTFGSGTRLTVV.

The chain uses TRBV9 and TRBJ1-4; perhaps TRBD1 as D (5 bases). CDR1 and CDR2 from the germline V gene are SGDLS and YYNGEE. The CDR3 is made up of 15 amino acids. V lost 3 bases to trimming and J lost 8 bases, with 17 bases between them. The DNA of the CDR3 is TGTGCCAGCAGCGCCTGGGAGGGGATTGGGGAAAAACTGTTTTTT. Its translation: CASSAWEGIGEKLFF.

CDR3: CASSRDNQPQHF. The CDR3 nucleotides are TGTGCCAGCAGTCGAGACAATCAGCCCCAGCATTTT. The rearrangement uses TRBV2 and TRBJ1-5; no clear D. Trimming removed 5 bases from V and 3 bases from J, with 5 bases in between. CDR3 size: 12 residues. From germline, CDR1 is SNHLY and CDR2 FYNNEI. Based on the CDR3 plus reference TRBV2 and TRBJ1-5, the full variable domain is EPEVTQTPSHQVTQMGQEVILRCVPISNHLYFYWYRQILGQKVEFLVSFYNNEISEKSEIFDDQFSVERPDGSNFTLKIRSTKLEDSAMYFCASSRDNQPQHFGDGTRLSIL.

V gene TRBV5-1 combines with J gene TRBJ1-4; TRBD1 might be the D (5 bases). CDR3 size: 14 residues. The germline V gene has CDR1 SGHRS and CDR2 YFSETQ. The V and J ends lost 0 bases and 8 bases respectively, with 11 bases between them. The CDR3 region is CASSLAGKGEKLFF. CDR3 nucleotides: TGCGCCAGCAGCTTGGCAGGGAAAGGCGAAAAACTGTTTTTT.

The V and J genes are TRBV28 and TRBJ2-7; unclear D gene. CDR3 length equals 13 residues. Trimming removed 4 bases from V and 1 base from J, with 8 bases in between. Germline loops: CDR1 MDHEN, CDR2 SYDVKM. CDR3 nucleotide sequence: TGTGCCAGCAGTTCGACACCTTCCTACGAGCAGTACTTC. Residues: CASSSTPSYEQYF.